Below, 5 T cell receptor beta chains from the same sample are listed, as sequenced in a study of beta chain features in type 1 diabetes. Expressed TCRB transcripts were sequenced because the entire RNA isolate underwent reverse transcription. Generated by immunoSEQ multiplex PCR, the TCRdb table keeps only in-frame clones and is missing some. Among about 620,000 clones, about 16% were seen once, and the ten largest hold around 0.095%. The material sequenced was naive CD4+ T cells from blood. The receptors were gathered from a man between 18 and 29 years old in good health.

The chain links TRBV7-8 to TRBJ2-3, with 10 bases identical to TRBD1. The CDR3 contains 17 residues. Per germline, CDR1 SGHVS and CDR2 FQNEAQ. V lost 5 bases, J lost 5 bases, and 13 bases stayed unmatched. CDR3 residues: CASSTARDRGRGDTQYF. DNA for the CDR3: TGTGCCAGCAGCACAGCCCGGGACAGGGGCAGGGGAGATACGCAGTATTTT.

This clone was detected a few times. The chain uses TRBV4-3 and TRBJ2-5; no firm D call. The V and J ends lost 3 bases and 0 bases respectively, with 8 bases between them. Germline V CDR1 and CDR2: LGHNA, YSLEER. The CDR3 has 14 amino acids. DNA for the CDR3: TGCGCCAGCAGCCAGAAATGGGACCAAGAGACCCAGTACTTC. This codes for CASSQKWDQETQYF.

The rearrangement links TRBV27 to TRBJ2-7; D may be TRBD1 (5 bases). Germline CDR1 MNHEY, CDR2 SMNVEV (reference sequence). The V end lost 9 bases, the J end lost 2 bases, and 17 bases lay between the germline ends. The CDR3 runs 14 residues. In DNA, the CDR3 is TGTGCCAGTATGCAGGGCCGAGGTCCCTACGAGCAGTACTTC. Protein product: CASMQGRGPYEQYF.

Written as DNA, the CDR3 is TGTGCCAGCAGCTTAGCAGGACGCCTGGGAAACACCATATATTTT. Translation: CASSLAGRLGNTIYF. The J gene is TRBJ1-3, the V gene TRBV7-6; D is unclear. V was shortened by 0 bases and J by 4 bases, with 10 bases between the two germline ends. Looked up from germline, CDR1 is SGHVS and CDR2 is FNYEAQ. The CDR3 covers 15 residues. Full variable domain (remainder filled in from reference TRBV7-6 and TRBJ1-3): GAGVSQSPRYKVTKRGQDVALRCDPISGHVSLYWYRQALGQGPEFLTYFNYEAQQDKSGLPNDRFSAERPEGSISTLTIQRTEQRDSAMYRCASSLAGRLGNTIYFGEGSWLTVV.

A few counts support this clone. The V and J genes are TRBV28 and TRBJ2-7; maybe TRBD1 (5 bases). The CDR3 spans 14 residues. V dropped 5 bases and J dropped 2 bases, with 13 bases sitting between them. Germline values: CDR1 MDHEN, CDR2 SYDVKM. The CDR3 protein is CASSPGHIPYEQYF. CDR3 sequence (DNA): TGTGCCAGCAGTCCCGGACACATCCCCTACGAGCAGTACTTC.